The 27 T cell receptor beta chains in this list originate from one sample, sequenced in a study of T cell changes during pregnancy in multiple sclerosis. Generated by immunoSEQ multiplex PCR, the TCRdb table keeps only in-frame clones and is missing some. The data contain more than 100,000 clones, about 90% of them singletons. Sample: peripheral blood, taken after pregnancy. These receptors all come from a female donor with multiple sclerosis, enrolled in a pregnancy study.

The chain links TRBV19 to TRBJ1-1; 7 bases agree with TRBD1. This CDR3 contains 20 residues. V was pared by 6 bases and J by 1 base, with 23 bases of the junction left unmatched. Looked up from germline, CDR1 is LNHDA and CDR2 is SQIVND (reference sequence). Here the CDR3 DNA reads TGTGCCAGTAGCCAGGGGGATGGAACACTCGGGATGCTGGGGAACACTGAAGCTTTCTTT. Its translation is CASSQGDGTLGMLGNTEAFF.

The rearrangement joins TRBV27 to TRBJ2-7; tentative D call: TRBD2 (5 bases). Germline CDR1 is MNHEY and CDR2 is SMNVEV (reference sequence). Trimming cost V 6 bases and J 2 bases, with 11 bases left between them. This CDR3 has 13 amino acids. The CDR3 DNA follows: TGTGCCAGCAGCAGCGGTCTGACCTACGAGCAGTACTTC. The encoded protein is CASSSGLTYEQYF.

This rearrangement joins TRBV12-2 to TRBJ2-1; the table's D call, TRBD2, was not checked against the DNA. TRBV12-2 is a pseudogene locus. The CDR3 loop spans 15 amino acids. DNA for the CDR3: TGTGCAAGTCGCCTAGAGGCGGGATCAGGAGCGGGGCAGTTCTTC. It is translated as CASRLEAGSGAGQFF.

The chain links TRBV6-6 to TRBJ2-6, with D possibly matching TRBD2 (5 bases). The V gene's germline CDR1 is MNHNY and CDR2 SVGAGI (reference sequence). Trimming took 6 bases from V and 3 from J, leaving 12 bases between them. CDR3 length: 15 residues. CDR3 DNA sequence: TGTGCCAGCAGCAAACGACGGGGTGGGGCCAACGTCCTGACTTTC. Protein sequence: CASSKRRGGANVLTF.

The chain couples TRBV7-3 to TRBJ2-1; 8 nucleotides line up with TRBD2. From germline, CDR1 is SGHTA and CDR2 FQGTGA. The J segment lost 3 bases and the V segment lost 2 bases, leaving 3 bases of the junction unmatched. This CDR3 comprises 15 residues. CDR3 region: CASSLASGFYNEQFF. The CDR3 DNA reads TGTGCCAGCAGCTTAGCTAGCGGGTTCTACAATGAGCAGTTCTTC.

The chain is built from TRBV2 and TRBJ1-2, with TRBD1 identical over 10 bases. Germline V lookup: CDR1 SNHLY, CDR2 FYNNEI. Germline trimming cut 5 bases from V and 5 bases from J; bases unmatched to any gene: 5. This CDR3 comprises 14 residues. CDR3 DNA sequence: TGTGCCAGCAGTCCGACAGGGGGCGTTTATGGCTACACCTTC. Amino acid sequence: CASSPTGGVYGYTF.

The chain employs TRBV5-5 and TRBJ1-1, with 9 bases aligning to TRBD1. Germline V lookup: CDR1 SGHKS, CDR2 YYEKEE (reference sequence). V lost 6 bases to trimming and J lost 2 bases; unmatched junction nucleotides: 5. This CDR3 has 14 residues. The chain's CDR3 is CASTIQGANTEAFF. DNA of the CDR3: TGTGCCAGCACCATACAGGGGGCAAACACTGAAGCTTTCTTT.

The rearrangement joins TRBV9 to TRBJ1-2, with D possibly TRBD1 on 6 matching bases. The CDR3 spans 15 residues. Germline values: CDR1 SGDLS, CDR2 YYNGEE. V lost 3 bases and J lost 0, with 12 bases in between. In nucleotides, the CDR3 is TGTGCCAGCAGCGAGGGACAACTAGCTAACTATGGCTACACCTTC. Amino acids: CASSEGQLANYGYTF.

The chain recombines TRBV19 with TRBJ1-6, with 8 bases aligning to TRBD1. CDR3 size: 16 residues. The germline gives CDR1 LNHDA, CDR2 SQIVND (reference sequence). Trimming cost V 5 bases and J 11 bases; bases outside gene matches: 14. The CDR3 sequence: CASSATGTGHGTPLHF. CDR3 DNA sequence: TGTGCCAGTAGTGCGACGGGGACAGGACATGGGACACCCCTCCACTTT.

The V call is TRBV5-1, the J call TRBJ2-1; 10 positions match TRBD2. The V gene end was trimmed by 3 bases and the J gene end by 6 bases; junction bases not matched to a gene: 6. Germline CDR1 reads SGHRS; CDR2 reads YFSETQ. The CDR3 has 15 amino acids. CDR3 region: CASSSASSGGNEQFF. The CDR3 bases are TGCGCCAGCAGCTCGGCGTCTAGCGGGGGCAATGAGCAGTTCTTC.

The J gene is TRBJ2-2, the V gene TRBV10-3; D perhaps matches TRBD2 (5 bases). V gave up 8 bases and J gave up 2 bases, with 21 bases separating them. Germline-derived CDR1 and CDR2 are ENHRY and SYGVKD. The CDR3 runs 17 residues. In DNA, the CDR3 is TGTGCCATCGGACGGGGTCAGAGGAGCCCAAACACCGGGGAGCTGTTTTTT. It specifies CAIGRGQRSPNTGELFF.

This clone was observed once. The chain employs TRBV28 and TRBJ1-5, with 7 bases identical to TRBD1. This CDR3 has 14 amino acids. CDR1 and CDR2 (germline): MDHEN, SYDVKM. Germline trimming cut 5 bases from V and 4 bases from J; bases unmatched to any gene: 5. In DNA form, the CDR3 reads TGTGCCAGCAGTCTCAGACAGGGTAATCAGCCCCAGCATTTT. Its translation is CASSLRQGNQPQHF.

This chain joins TRBV4-1 and TRBJ1-2, with D perhaps matching TRBD1 (5 bases). Germline values: CDR1 MGHRA, CDR2 YSYEKL. Trimming cost V 2 bases and J 8 bases, with 24 bases left between them. The CDR3 spans 17 residues. This CDR3 reads CASSQRSLGDGPWGYTF. The CDR3, as DNA: TGCGCCAGCAGCCAAAGGTCCTTAGGGGATGGGCCTTGGGGCTACACCTTC.

The V and J genes are TRBV18 and TRBJ2-7, with 10 nucleotides matching TRBD1. This CDR3 comprises 14 residues. CDR1 KGHSH and CDR2 LQKENI come from the germline V gene. Trimming removed 3 bases from V and 6 bases from J; junction bases left unmatched: 5. The CDR3 nucleotides read TGTGCCAGCTCACCCGGACAGGGGGTCGGCGAGCAGTACTTC. It yields the protein CASSPGQGVGEQYF. The entire variable domain, with the rest obtained from reference TRBV18 and TRBJ2-7, is as follows: NAGVMQNPRHLVRRRGQEARLRCSPMKGHSHVYWYRQLPEEGLKFMVYLQKENIIDESGMPKERFSAEFPKEGPSILRIQQVVRGDSAAYFCASSPGQGVGEQYFGPGTRLTVT.

This sequence joins TRBV19 and TRBJ2-6; D is uncertain. The CDR3 has 14 residues. Trimming left V 7 bases short and J 4 bases short, with 11 bases between. Germline CDR1 is LNHDA and CDR2 is SQIVND (reference sequence). CDR3 region: CASTTVRGANVLTF. The CDR3 DNA is TGTGCCAGTACCACGGTGCGCGGGGCCAACGTCCTGACTTTC.

Details on this clone: A junction end diverges from the germline sequence, so it may reflect a read error. The identical CDR3 is also encoded by other nucleotide sequences in the sample. The chain carries TRBV7-8 and TRBJ2-2; 8 positions match TRBD2. This CDR3 is built from 15 residues. Germline V CDR1 and CDR2: SGHVS, FQNEAQ. The CDR3 here is CASMKRGLNTGELFF. The CDR3 bases are TGTGCCTCAATGAAGCGGGGGCTAAACACCGGAGAGCTGTTTTTT.

The chain employs TRBV27 and TRBJ2-3; 10 nucleotides line up with TRBD2. This CDR3 contains 18 residues. Germline values: CDR1 MNHEY, CDR2 SMNVEV (reference sequence). Trimming took 5 bases from V and 2 from J; bases not matched to a gene: 13. The CDR3, as DNA: TGTGCCAGCAGTCCCTACGCGGCTAGCGGGAGACTCACAGATACGCAGTATTTT. It encodes CASSPYAASGRLTDTQYF.

The V and J genes are TRBV13 and TRBJ2-1; no firm D call. The CDR3 runs 15 residues. Per the germline V gene, CDR1 is PRHDT and CDR2 is FYEKMQ (reference sequence). Trimming removed 3 bases at V and 0 bases at J, with 9 bases between. CDR3 nucleotide sequence: TGTGCCAGCAGCTTTCAAACGAGCTCCTACAATGAGCAGTTCTTC. Translation: CASSFQTSSYNEQFF.

This chain links TRBV11-2 with TRBJ1-3; D unresolved. This CDR3 is built from 17 residues. Trimming stripped 1 base from V and 0 bases from J, with 13 bases between. Germline V CDR1 and CDR2: SGHAT, FQNNGV. CDR3 in DNA: TGTGCCAGCAGCTTAGGACGGAGCCCCCACTCTGGAAACACCATATATTTT. Protein product: CASSLGRSPHSGNTIYF. Full variable domain (missing parts from reference TRBV11-2 and TRBJ1-3): EAGVAQSPRYKIIEKRQSVAFWCNPISGHATLYWYQQILGQGPKLLIQFQNNGVVDDSQLPKDRFSAERLKGVDSTLKIQPAKLEDSAVYLCASSLGRSPHSGNTIYFGEGSWLTVV.

A few counts support this clone. This rearrangement joins TRBV29-1 to TRBJ1-1, with D maybe TRBD1 (5 bases). CDR1 and CDR2 from the germline V gene are SQVTM and ANQGSEA. The germline V and J ends were trimmed by 4 bases and 1 base, with 10 bases remaining between them. The CDR3 runs to 13 residues. CDR3 protein: CSVVSTGNTEAFF. In DNA form, the CDR3 reads TGCAGCGTTGTAAGCACAGGGAACACTGAAGCTTTCTTT. Full variable domain (remainder filled in from reference TRBV29-1 and TRBJ1-1): SAVISQKPSRDICQRGTSLTIQCQVDSQVTMMFWYRQQPGQSLTLIATANQGSEATYESGFVIDKFPISRPNLTFSTLTVSNMSPEDSSIYLCSVVSTGNTEAFFGQGTRLTVV.

The V call is TRBV6-5, the J call TRBJ2-1; a possible D gene is TRBD1 (6 bases). The CDR3 runs to 15 residues. Trimming left V 6 bases short and J 0 bases short, with 12 bases between. The V gene's germline CDR1 is MNHEY and CDR2 SVGAGI. CDR3 sequence reads: CASSPDRSSYNEQFF. CDR3 nucleotides: TGTGCCAGCAGCCCCGACAGGAGCTCCTACAATGAGCAGTTCTTC.

Concerning this clone itself: Distinct nucleotide sequences in the sample also encode this CDR3. CDR3 protein: CASSLGGGQETQYF. CDR3 DNA: TGTGCCAGCAGCTTGGGGGGGGGCCAAGAGACCCAGTACTTC. The chain recombines TRBV7-2 with TRBJ2-5; 7 nucleotides match TRBD2. The CDR3 is made up of 14 amino acids. Germline values: CDR1 SGHTA, CDR2 FQGNSA. V lost 3 bases, J lost 1 base, and 2 bases stayed unmatched.

The genes are TRBV19 and TRBJ2-2, with TRBD2 as a possible D gene (5 bases). The CDR3 is made up of 16 amino acids. Looked up from germline, CDR1 is LNHDA and CDR2 is SQIVND (reference sequence). The ends were cut back, 3 bases at V and 5 bases at J, with 16 bases in the middle. The CDR3 DNA reads as TGTGCCAGTAGTATTAAGTCGGGGTTTCGGACCGGGGAGCTGTTTTTT. It encodes CASSIKSGFRTGELFF. Supplemented by reference TRBV19 and TRBJ2-2, the full variable domain reads DGGITQSPKYLFRKEGQNVTLSCEQNLNHDAMYWYRQDPGQGLRLIYYSQIVNDFQKGDIAEGYSVSREKKESFPLTVTSAQKNPTAFYLCASSIKSGFRTGELFFGEGSRLTVL.

V gene TRBV5-1 combines with J gene TRBJ2-7, with TRBD2 matching over 10 bases. J gave up 4 bases and V 5 bases, and 6 bases lay outside the gene matches. Germline loops: CDR1 SGHRS, CDR2 YFSETQ. CDR3 length: 14 amino acids. The CDR3 nucleotides are TGCGCCAGCAGATTAAGCGGGGGGGCTTACGAGCAGTACTTC. Protein sequence: CASRLSGGAYEQYF.

The rearrangement joins TRBV6-5 to TRBJ2-7; 7 nucleotides line up with TRBD1. CDR3 length equals 13 residues. Germline CDR1 reads MNHEY; CDR2 reads SVGAGI. Germline trimming cut 6 bases from V and 2 bases from J; bases unmatched to any gene: 4. In nucleotides, the CDR3 is TGTGCCAGCAGAAAGACAGGGACCTACGAGCAGTACTTC. Translated: CASRKTGTYEQYF.

V gene TRBV12-5 combines with J gene TRBJ1-4; 7 nucleotides align to TRBD1. V shed 5 bases and J 3 bases; nucleotides not matched to a gene: 3. The CDR3 runs 14 residues. Germline V gene sequence: CDR1 LGHNT, CDR2 FRNRAP. The CDR3 loop reads CASGMGTANEKLFF. The CDR3 coding sequence is TGTGCTAGTGGTATGGGGACAGCTAATGAAAAACTGTTTTTT.

The chain recombines TRBV7-6 with TRBJ2-1; no clear D gene. V dropped 5 bases and J dropped 0 bases, with 14 bases sitting between them. The CDR3 has 16 residues. Germline lookup yields CDR1 SGHVS and CDR2 FNYEAQ. CDR3 in DNA: TGTGCCAGCAGCGTGTTACAATGGAGCTCCTACAATGAGCAGTTCTTC. Protein product: CASSVLQWSSYNEQFF.